One TCR beta chain is described in this entry. The CDR3 runs 15 residues. Germline CDR1 reads SGHRS; CDR2 reads YFSETQ. Trimming took 4 bases from V and 5 from J; bases not matched to a gene: 8. The data derive from a study of T-cell reconstitution after alpha-beta-depleted transplantation in children. The TCRbeta library incorporated unique molecular identifiers. MiXCR, applied by TCRdb to the PCR reads, yields one record per CDR3 protein. The table lists 330,000 or so distinct CDR3 sequences, about 9.4% of them singletons. This specimen consisted of PBMCs from the stem cell graft donor, obtained from the stem cell graft. This sequence originates from a human donor who donated a stem cell graft to a child with acute lymphoblastic leukemia. V and J are TRBV5-1 and TRBJ2-5, with 10 bases fitting TRBD1. For the CDR3, the DNA is TGCGCCAGCAGCCGGGACAGGGGTCGTGGGGAGACCCAGTACTTC. It specifies CASSRDRGRGETQYF.